One TCR beta chain is described in this entry. This specimen belongs to a study of control samples from healthy donors and cancer patients. Method: immunoSEQ multiplex PCR; TCRdb's copy keeps in-frame clones and lacks some. This sample has tens of thousands of clones, with approximately 93% found just once. The germline V and J ends were trimmed by 1 base and 4 bases, with 10 bases remaining between them. The germline CDR1 and CDR2 sequences are SGHNT and YENEEA. The CDR3 sequence is 15 residues long. The sequencing input was PBMCs. The sequence was obtained from a woman aged 40 to 50 with lung cancer. This rearrangement joins TRBV11-3 to TRBJ1-4; D possibly corresponds to TRBD1 (5 bases). The CDR3 here is CASSLGGTINEKLFF. CDR3 DNA sequence: TGTGCCAGCAGCTTAGGGGGGACTATTAATGAAAAACTGTTTTTT.